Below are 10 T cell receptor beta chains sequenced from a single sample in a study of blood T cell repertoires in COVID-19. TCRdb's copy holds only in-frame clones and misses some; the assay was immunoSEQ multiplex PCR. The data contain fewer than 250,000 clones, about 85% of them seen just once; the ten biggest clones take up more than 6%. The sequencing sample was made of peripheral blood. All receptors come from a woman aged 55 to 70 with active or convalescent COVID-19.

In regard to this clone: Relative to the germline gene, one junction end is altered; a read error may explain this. This chain's CDR3 is CASSVATSGASADF. For the CDR3, the DNA is TGTGCCAGCAGCGTGGCGACTAGCGGGGCATCAGCGGATTTT. The genes are TRBV9 and TRBJ2-3; 11 nucleotides match TRBD2. The germline CDR1 and CDR2 sequences are SGDLS and YYNGEE. This CDR3 spans 14 amino acids.

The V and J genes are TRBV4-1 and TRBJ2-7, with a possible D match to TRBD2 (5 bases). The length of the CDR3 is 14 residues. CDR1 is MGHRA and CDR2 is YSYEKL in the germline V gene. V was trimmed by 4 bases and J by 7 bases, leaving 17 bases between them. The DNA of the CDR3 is TGCGCCAGCAGCCCCGGACTGCTTTTCGGGGAGCAGTACTTC. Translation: CASSPGLLFGEQYF.

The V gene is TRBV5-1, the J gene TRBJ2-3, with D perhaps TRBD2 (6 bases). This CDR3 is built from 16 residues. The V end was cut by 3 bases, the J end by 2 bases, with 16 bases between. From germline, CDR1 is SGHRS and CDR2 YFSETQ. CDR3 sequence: CASSSSGTLFTDTQYF. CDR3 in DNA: TGCGCCAGCAGCTCTTCCGGGACTCTTTTCACAGATACGCAGTATTTT.

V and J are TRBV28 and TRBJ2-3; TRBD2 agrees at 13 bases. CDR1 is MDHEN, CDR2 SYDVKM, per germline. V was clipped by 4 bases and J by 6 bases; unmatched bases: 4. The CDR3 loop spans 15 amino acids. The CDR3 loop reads CASSWGLAGSDTQYF. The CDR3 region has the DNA TGTGCCAGCAGTTGGGGACTAGCGGGATCCGATACGCAGTATTTT.

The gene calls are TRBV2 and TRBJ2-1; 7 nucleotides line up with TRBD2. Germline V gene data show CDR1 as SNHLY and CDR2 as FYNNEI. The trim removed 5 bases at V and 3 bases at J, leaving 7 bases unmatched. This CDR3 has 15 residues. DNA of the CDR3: TGTGCCAGCAGTAACCTGGCTAGCGGCTACAATGAGCAGTTCTTC. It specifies CASSNLASGYNEQFF. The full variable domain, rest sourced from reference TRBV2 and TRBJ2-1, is EPEVTQTPSHQVTQMGQEVILRCVPISNHLYFYWYRQILGQKVEFLVSFYNNEISEKSEIFDDQFSVERPDGSNFTLKIRSTKLEDSAMYFCASSNLASGYNEQFFGPGTRLTVL.

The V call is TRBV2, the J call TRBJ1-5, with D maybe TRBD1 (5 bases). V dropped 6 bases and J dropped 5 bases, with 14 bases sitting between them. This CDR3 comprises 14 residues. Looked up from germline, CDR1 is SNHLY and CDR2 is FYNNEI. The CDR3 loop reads CASSPTRGDQPQHF. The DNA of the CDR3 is TGTGCCAGCAGCCCAACGCGGGGGGATCAGCCCCAGCATTTT.

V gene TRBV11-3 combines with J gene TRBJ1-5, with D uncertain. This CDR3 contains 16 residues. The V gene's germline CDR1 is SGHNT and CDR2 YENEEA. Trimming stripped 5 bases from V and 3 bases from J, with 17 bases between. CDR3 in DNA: TGTGCCAGCAGCGCTCTGGAGGCCTGGCCCAATCAGCCCCAGCATTTT. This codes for CASSALEAWPNQPQHF.

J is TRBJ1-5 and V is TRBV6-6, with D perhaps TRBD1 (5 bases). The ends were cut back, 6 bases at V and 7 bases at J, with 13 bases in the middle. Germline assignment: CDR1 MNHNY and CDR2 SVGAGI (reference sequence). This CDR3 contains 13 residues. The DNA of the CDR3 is TGTGCCAGCAGGGCCGAGGGGAGGCAGCCCCAGCATTTT. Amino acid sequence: CASRAEGRQPQHF.

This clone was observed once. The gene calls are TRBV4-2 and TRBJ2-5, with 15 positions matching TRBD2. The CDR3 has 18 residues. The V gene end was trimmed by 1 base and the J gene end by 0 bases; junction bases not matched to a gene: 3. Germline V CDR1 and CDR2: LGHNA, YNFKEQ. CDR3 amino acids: CASSQGTSGGENQETQYF. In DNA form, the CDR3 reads TGTGCCAGCAGCCAAGGGACTAGCGGGGGGGAAAACCAAGAGACCCAGTACTTC.

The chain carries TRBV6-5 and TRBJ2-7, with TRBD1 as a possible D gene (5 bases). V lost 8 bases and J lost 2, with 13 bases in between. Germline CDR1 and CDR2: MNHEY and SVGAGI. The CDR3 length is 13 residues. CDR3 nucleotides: TGTGCCAGCGGCATGGCAGGGCCCTACGAGCAGTACTTC. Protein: CASGMAGPYEQYF.